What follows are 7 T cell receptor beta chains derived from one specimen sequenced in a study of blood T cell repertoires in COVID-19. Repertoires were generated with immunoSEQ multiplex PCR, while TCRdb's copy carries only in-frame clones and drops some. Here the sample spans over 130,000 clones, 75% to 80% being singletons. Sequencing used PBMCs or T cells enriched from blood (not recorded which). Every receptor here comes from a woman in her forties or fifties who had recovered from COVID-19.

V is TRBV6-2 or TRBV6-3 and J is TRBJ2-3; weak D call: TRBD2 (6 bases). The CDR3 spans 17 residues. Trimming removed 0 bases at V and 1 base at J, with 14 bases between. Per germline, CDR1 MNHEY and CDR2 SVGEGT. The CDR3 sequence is CASSYSSTSLRTDTQYF. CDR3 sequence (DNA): TGTGCCAGCAGTTACTCCTCTACTAGCTTGCGCACAGATACGCAGTATTTT.

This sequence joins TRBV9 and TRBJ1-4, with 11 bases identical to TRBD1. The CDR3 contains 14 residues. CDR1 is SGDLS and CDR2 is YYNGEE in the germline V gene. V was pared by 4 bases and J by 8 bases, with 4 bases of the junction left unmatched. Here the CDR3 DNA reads TGTGCCAGCAGCACCAGGACAGGGGGCGAAAAACTGTTTTTT. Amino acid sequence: CASSTRTGGEKLFF. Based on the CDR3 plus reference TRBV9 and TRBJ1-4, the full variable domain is DSGVTQTPKHLITATGQRVTLRCSPRSGDLSVYWYQQSLDQGLQFLIQYYNGEERAKGNILERFSAQQFPDLHSELNLSSLELGDSALYFCASSTRTGGEKLFFGSGTQLSVL.

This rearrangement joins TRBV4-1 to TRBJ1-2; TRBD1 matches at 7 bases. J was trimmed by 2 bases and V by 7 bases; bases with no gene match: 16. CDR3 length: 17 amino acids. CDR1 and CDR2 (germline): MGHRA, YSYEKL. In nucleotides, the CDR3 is TGCGCCAGCAATGTAAACCCTTCCGGGACAGCAAACTATGGCTACACCTTC. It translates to CASNVNPSGTANYGYTF.

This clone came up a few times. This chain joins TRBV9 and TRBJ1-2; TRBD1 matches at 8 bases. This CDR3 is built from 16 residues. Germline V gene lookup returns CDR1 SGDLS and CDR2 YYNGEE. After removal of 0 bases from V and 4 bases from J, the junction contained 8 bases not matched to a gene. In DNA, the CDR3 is TGTGCCAGCAGCGTAGACTCGACAGGGGCGAGCTATGGCTACACCTTC. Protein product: CASSVDSTGASYGYTF.

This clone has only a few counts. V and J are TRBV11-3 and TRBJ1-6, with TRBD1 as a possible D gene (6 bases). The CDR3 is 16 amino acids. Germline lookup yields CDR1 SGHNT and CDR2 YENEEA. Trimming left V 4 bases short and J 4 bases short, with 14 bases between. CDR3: CASSSSRGNYNSPLHF. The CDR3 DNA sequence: TGTGCCAGCAGCTCCTCCAGGGGTAATTATAATTCACCCCTCCACTTT.

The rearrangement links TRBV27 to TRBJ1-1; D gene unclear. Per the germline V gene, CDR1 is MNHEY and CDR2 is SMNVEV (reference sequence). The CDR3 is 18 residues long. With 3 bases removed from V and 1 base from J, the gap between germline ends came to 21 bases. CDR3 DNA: TGTGCCAGCAGTTTGCTGTCCGACTGGAGGGTGGCGAACACTGAAGCTTTCTTT. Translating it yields CASSLLSDWRVANTEAFF.

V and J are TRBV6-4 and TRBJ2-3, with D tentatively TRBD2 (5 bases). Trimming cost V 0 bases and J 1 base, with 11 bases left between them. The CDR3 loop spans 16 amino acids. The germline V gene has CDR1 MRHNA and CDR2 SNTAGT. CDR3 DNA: TGTGCCAGCAGTGACTCCAGCGGTGGGGGCACAGATACGCAGTATTTT. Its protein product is CASSDSSGGGTDTQYF.